This TCR beta chain was sequenced during a study of T cell responses to AZD1222 COVID-19 vaccine. Assay: immunoSEQ multiplex PCR; the TCRdb copy retains only in-frame clones and omits some. The sample holds roughly 99,000 clones; approximately 90% are singletons and the top ten take about 8.1%. The V segment lost 5 bases and the J segment 5 bases; nucleotides outside the gene matches: 4. The CDR3 sequence is 13 residues long. CDR1 SGHRS and CDR2 YFSETQ come from the germline V gene. The material sequenced was peripheral blood, taken 28 days after the second AZD1222 dose. J is TRBJ2-1 and V is TRBV5-1; 7 bases are shared with TRBD1. The sequence came from an adult who received the AZD1222 COVID-19 vaccine. The CDR3 loop is CASRDRTDNEQFF. DNA of the CDR3: TGCGCCAGCAGGGACAGGACTGACAATGAGCAGTTCTTC. Supplemented by reference TRBV5-1 and TRBJ2-1, the full variable domain reads KAGVTQTPRYLIKTRGQQVTLSCSPISGHRSVSWYQQTPGQGLQFLFEYFSETQRNKGNFPGRFSGRQFSNSRSEMNVSTLELGDSALYLCASRDRTDNEQFFGPGTRLTVL.